The 32 T cell receptor beta chains below all came from one sample that was sequenced in a study of cytomegalovirus exposure and HLA in healthy donors. TCRdb's copy holds only in-frame clones and misses some; the assay was immunoSEQ multiplex PCR. This table holds 250,000 to 350,000 clones, 87% found once. The material sequenced was PBMCs. The receptors shown here come from a woman aged 25 to 39 in good health and CMV-seropositive.

This rearrangement joins TRBV2 to TRBJ2-6, with a possible D match to TRBD1 (6 bases). Germline V gene lookup returns CDR1 SNHLY and CDR2 FYNNEI. The V gene lost 1 base and the J gene lost 5 bases, with 9 bases spanning the gap. CDR3 length equals 15 residues. DNA of the CDR3: TGTGCCAGCAGTGAAGGACAGGTTAGGGCCAACGTCCTGACTTTC. Its protein is CASSEGQVRANVLTF.

The chain links TRBV27 to TRBJ2-4, with D perhaps matching TRBD2 (6 bases). The CDR3 length is 17 residues. Trimming cost V 2 bases and J 0 bases, with 14 bases left between them. The germline V gene encodes CDR1 MNHEY and CDR2 SMNVEV (reference sequence). The DNA for the CDR3 is TGTGCCAGCAGTTTAATTGGAAGCGGGCTAGCCAAAAACATTCAGTACTTC. It encodes CASSLIGSGLAKNIQYF.

The V gene is TRBV5-1, the J gene TRBJ1-5; no clear D. The V gene's germline CDR1 is SGHRS and CDR2 YFSETQ. Trimming stripped 1 base from V and 0 bases from J, with 17 bases between. This CDR3 is 18 amino acids long. Here the CDR3 reads CASSLRARTSNSNQPQHF. CDR3 nucleotides: TGCGCCAGCAGCTTGCGTGCACGAACTAGCAATAGCAATCAGCCCCAGCATTTT.

This chain connects TRBV13 to TRBJ2-7; no definite D call. V lost 4 bases and J 3 bases, leaving 16 bases between the germline ends. CDR1 and CDR2 from the germline V gene are PRHDT and FYEKMQ (reference sequence). The CDR3 runs 15 residues. The CDR3 DNA reads TGTGCCAGCAGCTCCCGCAGAGCGATACACTACGAGCAGTACTTC. It codes for CASSSRRAIHYEQYF.

This clone was seen a handful of times. The chain couples TRBV28 to TRBJ1-2; D unresolved. Trimming left V 6 bases short and J 4 bases short, with 6 bases between. This CDR3 comprises 11 residues. Germline V gene lookup returns CDR1 MDHEN and CDR2 SYDVKM. The CDR3 sequence is CASRLAYGYTF. The CDR3 bases are TGTGCCAGCAGGCTAGCCTATGGCTACACCTTC.

The chain has TRBV5-4 and TRBJ2-6; 8 positions agree with TRBD1. The CDR3 is 19 residues long. In germline, CDR1 is SGHNT, CDR2 YYREEE (reference sequence). After removal of 4 bases from V and 0 bases from J, the junction contained 12 bases not matched to a gene. CDR3 region: CASSQTGTGYFSGANVLTF. CDR3 DNA: TGTGCCAGCAGCCAGACCGGGACAGGTTACTTCTCTGGGGCCAACGTCCTGACTTTC.

The V and J genes are TRBV19 and TRBJ2-7, with TRBD2 matching 7 bases. In germline, CDR1 is LNHDA, CDR2 SQIVND (reference sequence). V was clipped by 8 bases and J by 6 bases; unmatched bases: 10. The length of the CDR3 is 13 residues. For the CDR3, the DNA is TGTGCCAGTGGGGAGGGCTTAGGTCGCGAGCAGTACTTC. Protein product: CASGEGLGREQYF.

The rearrangement uses TRBV7-3 and TRBJ2-6; 7 nucleotides align to TRBD1. Germline values: CDR1 SGHTA, CDR2 FQGTGA. Trimming cost V 1 base and J 3 bases; bases outside gene matches: 6. The CDR3 length is 17 residues. CDR3 sequence: CASSLIDRDSGANVLTF. DNA of the CDR3: TGTGCCAGCAGCTTAATTGACAGGGACAGTGGGGCCAACGTCCTGACTTTC.

This chain links TRBV4-3 with TRBJ2-7, with 10 bases lining up with TRBD1. Losses at the gene ends were 3 bases for V and 3 bases for J; bases not matched to a gene: 2. Germline-derived CDR1 and CDR2 are LGHNA and YSLEER. The CDR3 contains 14 residues. CDR3: CASSHRTGGYEQYF. DNA for the CDR3: TGCGCCAGCAGCCACCGGACAGGGGGCTACGAGCAGTACTTC.

The chain couples TRBV4-2 to TRBJ2-5; 12 bases align to TRBD2. The V and J ends lost 1 base and 5 bases, in that order; junction bases with no gene match: 5. Germline values: CDR1 LGHNA, CDR2 YNFKEQ. This CDR3 has 16 residues. CDR3 in amino acids: CASSQALGLAGETQYF. The CDR3 DNA reads as TGTGCCAGCAGCCAAGCCCTCGGACTAGCGGGGGAGACCCAGTACTTC.

The chain combines TRBV6-5 with TRBJ2-3, with D unresolved. Germline V gene lookup returns CDR1 MNHEY and CDR2 SVGAGI. CDR3 length: 13 residues. V was cut by 5 bases and J by 4 bases, with 10 bases left in between. The CDR3 DNA follows: TGTGCCAGCAGTAGCCGGAATCCAGATACGCAGTATTTT. Translating gives CASSSRNPDTQYF.

The genes are TRBV19 and TRBJ1-1, with a possible D match to TRBD1 (6 bases). Germline loops: CDR1 LNHDA, CDR2 SQIVND (reference sequence). CDR3 length: 15 amino acids. V was pared by 6 bases and J by 0 bases, with 14 bases between. CDR3 sequence: CASRYTGTMNTEAFF. The CDR3 nucleotides read TGTGCCAGTAGATATACAGGGACTATGAACACTGAAGCTTTCTTT.

The chain is built from TRBV4-2 and TRBJ2-3; TRBD1 aligns across 8 bases. Germline-derived CDR1 and CDR2 are LGHNA and YNFKEQ. This CDR3 contains 14 residues. V dropped 4 bases and J dropped 7; count of bases not matched to a gene: 7. DNA of the CDR3: TGTGCCAGCAGCCTCCGCCAGGGGGCGAATACGCAGTATTTT. Its protein product is CASSLRQGANTQYF.

There are a few counts of this clone. This chain uses TRBV4-1 with TRBJ2-1, with TRBD2 matching over 13 bases. This CDR3 region has 17 residues. Germline CDR1 is MGHRA and CDR2 is YSYEKL. The ends lost 4 bases at V and 8 bases at J; junction bases unmatched: 11. The CDR3 DNA reads as TGCGCCAGCAGCCGGGGGGGACTAGCGGGACTCGGCGATGAGCAGTTCTTC. Translated, it gives CASSRGGLAGLGDEQFF.

This rearrangement joins TRBV4-1 to TRBJ1-2; 9 bases fit TRBD1. CDR1 MGHRA and CDR2 YSYEKL come from the germline V gene. The CDR3 runs to 14 residues. After removal of 3 bases from V and 5 bases from J, the junction contained 4 bases not matched to a gene. CDR3 DNA: TGCGCCAGCAGCCACGACAGGGGGGAGTATGGCTACACCTTC. Translating gives CASSHDRGEYGYTF.

The chain links TRBV29-1 to TRBJ1-4, with 8 nucleotides matching TRBD1. Germline lookup yields CDR1 SQVTM and CDR2 ANQGSEA. The CDR3 length is 14 residues. The V gene end was trimmed by 7 bases and the J gene end by 2 bases; junction bases not matched to a gene: 6. Here the CDR3 DNA reads TGCAGCGCGTTCGGACAGGGCACTAATGAAAAACTGTTTTTT. Translating it yields CSAFGQGTNEKLFF.

This chain uses TRBV9 with TRBJ2-3; either TRBD1 or TRBD2 may supply D (6 bases each). Germline CDR1 reads SGDLS; CDR2 reads YYNGEE. Trimming removed 4 bases from V and 5 bases from J, with 20 bases in between. The CDR3 is 16 residues long. CDR3 coding DNA: TGTGCCAGCAGCCCCCCGGGTGGGGGGCCAGTAGATACGCAGTATTTT. This gives the protein CASSPPGGGPVDTQYF.

The CDR3 DNA reads as TGTGCCAGCAGCTTGGGGGGTGGGGACATTGGAAACACCATATATTTT. This encodes CASSLGGGDIGNTIYF. This chain uses TRBV7-2 with TRBJ1-3, with D possibly being TRBD1 (6 bases). The CDR3 length is 16 residues. Germline values: CDR1 SGHTA, CDR2 FQGNSA. V shed 3 bases and J shed 3 bases, with 15 bases lying between them.

The chain has TRBV2 and TRBJ2-5, with D hard to call. The V end was cut by 2 bases, the J end by 5 bases, with 6 bases between. The germline CDR1 and CDR2 sequences are SNHLY and FYNNEI. The CDR3 is 12 residues long. As DNA, the CDR3 is TGTGCCAGCAGTGAACTAGTGGAGACCCAGTACTTC. Its protein is CASSELVETQYF.

The V and J genes are TRBV5-4 and TRBJ2-7; 10 nucleotides line up with TRBD1. This CDR3 has 15 amino acids. Germline assignment: CDR1 SGHNT and CDR2 YYREEE (reference sequence). V was clipped by 0 bases and J by 2 bases; unmatched bases: 2. The CDR3, as DNA: TGTGCCAGCAGCTTGGGGGGGACAGGGGCCTACGAGCAGTACTTC. Translating gives CASSLGGTGAYEQYF. Looking up the rest from reference TRBV5-4 and TRBJ2-7 gives the full variable domain: ETGVTQSPTHLIKTRGQQVTLRCSSQSGHNTVSWYQQALGQGPQFIFQYYREEENGRGNFPPRFSGLQFPNYSSELNVNALELDDSALYLCASSLGGTGAYEQYFGPGTRLTVT.

This chain connects TRBV5-1 to TRBJ2-2, with 9 bases aligning to TRBD1. Trimming at V came to 4 bases and at J to 7 bases, leaving 8 bases not matched to a gene. This CDR3 comprises 15 residues. Germline V gene data show CDR1 as SGHRS and CDR2 as YFSETQ. CDR3 nucleotides: TGCGCCAGCAGCCAGCGGGACAGGGTCATCGGGGAGCTGTTTTTT. Protein sequence: CASSQRDRVIGELFF.

The chain links TRBV4-2 to TRBJ2-5; D not certain. The CDR3 length is 13 residues. Trimming stripped 0 bases from V and 5 bases from J, with 7 bases between. The V gene's germline CDR1 is LGHNA and CDR2 YNFKEQ. The CDR3, as DNA: TGTGCCAGCAGCCAAGACCCAGAGGAGACCCAGTACTTC. Its protein product is CASSQDPEETQYF.

The J gene is TRBJ1-5, the V gene TRBV27, with TRBD1 as a possible D gene (5 bases). Trimming left V 5 bases short and J 4 bases short, with 18 bases between. This CDR3 has 16 residues. Germline CDR1 reads MNHEY; CDR2 reads SMNVEV (reference sequence). CDR3 region: CASSPRRAKGNQPQHF. In DNA, the CDR3 is TGTGCCAGCAGTCCCCGAAGGGCTAAGGGGAATCAGCCCCAGCATTTT.

This clone was seen a handful of times. V and J are TRBV15 and TRBJ2-3; D is possibly TRBD1 (5 bases). The CDR3 contains 16 residues. V lost 3 bases, J lost 2 bases, and 15 bases lay in between. The germline gives CDR1 LNHNV, CDR2 YYDKDF (reference sequence). The CDR3 sequence is CATSSARGGPTDTQYF. In nucleotides, the CDR3 is TGTGCCACCAGCAGTGCAAGGGGTGGCCCCACAGATACGCAGTATTTT. Combining the CDR3 with reference TRBV15 and TRBJ2-3 gives the whole variable domain DAMVIQNPRYQVTQFGKPVTLSCSQTLNHNVMYWYQQKSSQAPKLLFHYYDKDFNNEADTPDNFQSRRPNTSFCFLDIRSPGLGDTAMYLCATSSARGGPTDTQYFGPGTRLTVL.

The gene calls are TRBV27 and TRBJ2-7; TRBD1 matches at 10 bases. Germline loops: CDR1 MNHEY, CDR2 SMNVEV (reference sequence). The CDR3 consists of 16 residues. V shed 5 bases and J 2 bases; nucleotides not matched to a gene: 9. The CDR3 loop is CASSKRGQGTPYEQYF. DNA of the CDR3: TGTGCCAGCAGTAAGAGGGGACAGGGGACCCCCTACGAGCAGTACTTC.

This clone was seen a single time. The gene calls are TRBV2 and TRBJ1-5; no reliable D call. The CDR3 runs to 13 residues. Trimming cost V 5 bases and J 7 bases, with 12 bases left between them. The germline CDR1 and CDR2 sequences are SNHLY and FYNNEI. CDR3 protein: CASSRVPRQPQHF. For the CDR3, the DNA is TGTGCCAGCAGTCGGGTACCGAGACAGCCCCAGCATTTT. The whole variable domain, filled in from reference TRBV2 and TRBJ1-5, reads EPEVTQTPSHQVTQMGQEVILRCVPISNHLYFYWYRQILGQKVEFLVSFYNNEISEKSEIFDDQFSVERPDGSNFTLKIRSTKLEDSAMYFCASSRVPRQPQHFGDGTRLSIL.

With regard to this clone: This CDR3 is also generated by other DNA sequences in the sample. The V gene is TRBV30, the J gene TRBJ1-5, with 7 bases matching TRBD1. Germline CDR1 GTSNPN, CDR2 SVGIG (reference sequence). V trimming: 1 base; J trimming: 6 bases; junction bases outside the gene matches: 3. This CDR3 is built from 13 residues. The CDR3 sequence: CAWSGQGGQPQHF. CDR3 nucleotide sequence: TGTGCCTGGAGTGGGCAGGGGGGTCAGCCCCAGCATTTT. The entire variable domain, with the rest obtained from reference TRBV30 and TRBJ1-5, is as follows: SQTIHQWPATLVQPVGSPLSLECTVEGTSNPNLYWYRQAAGRGLQLLFYSVGIGQISSEVPQNLSASRPQDRQFILSSKKLLLSDSGFYLCAWSGQGGQPQHFGDGTRLSIL.

The chain employs TRBV5-1 and TRBJ1-1; 7 positions agree with TRBD1. V gave up 1 base and J gave up 6 bases; unmatched junction bases: 9. Per germline, CDR1 SGHRS and CDR2 YFSETQ. CDR3 size: 15 residues. The DNA for the CDR3 is TGCGCCAGCAGCTTGAGGACAGGCAAGGTGGCTGAAGCTTTCTTT. Translating it yields CASSLRTGKVAEAFF.

The chain recombines TRBV7-8 with TRBJ2-7; D may be TRBD2 (5 bases). This CDR3 contains 14 residues. V lost 3 bases and J 4 bases, leaving 13 bases between the germline ends. Looked up from germline, CDR1 is SGHVS and CDR2 is FQNEAQ. The CDR3 loop reads CASSFSGLGYEQYF. Written as DNA, the CDR3 is TGTGCCAGCAGCTTCAGCGGCCTGGGATACGAGCAGTACTTC.

The V call is TRBV5-6, the J call TRBJ2-7, with 10 bases fitting TRBD1. V was clipped by 4 bases and J by 3 bases; unmatched bases: 4. From germline, CDR1 is SGHDT and CDR2 YYEEEE. This CDR3 region has 14 residues. In nucleotides, the CDR3 is TGTGCCAGCAGCGGAAGGGACAGGGGCTACGAGCAGTACTTC. It codes for CASSGRDRGYEQYF.

This clone was seen a few times. The chain couples TRBV7-9 to TRBJ1-2; D not certain. Germline lookup yields CDR1 SEHNR and CDR2 FQNEAQ (reference sequence). The CDR3 runs 13 residues. V was clipped by 11 bases and J by 3 bases, with 16 bases between them. CDR3 region: CAGSSGIDYGYTF. In DNA form, the CDR3 reads TGTGCCGGGTCGTCGGGGATTGACTATGGCTACACCTTC.

This chain joins TRBV28 and TRBJ1-2, with 9 bases that match TRBD1. CDR1 and CDR2 from the germline V gene are MDHEN and SYDVKM. The V and J ends lost 5 bases and 5 bases, in that order; junction bases with no gene match: 6. The CDR3 sequence is 14 residues long. In DNA, the CDR3 is TGTGCCAGCAGTCCCGGGACAGGGCGATATGGCTACACCTTC. It translates to CASSPGTGRYGYTF.